The next 17 T cell receptor beta chains were all read from a single sample in a study of blood T cell repertoires in COVID-19. This table comes from immunoSEQ multiplex PCR, and its TCRdb copy is limited to in-frame clones, with some not included. Among fewer than 40,000 clones listed, 90% to 95% were seen once. Material for sequencing was peripheral blood. Every receptor here comes from a human donor with active COVID-19. The donor label of this sample is uncertain.

V and J are TRBV7-2 and TRBJ2-5, with a tentative D call TRBD2 (5 bases). The CDR3 sequence is 14 residues long. Per the germline V gene, CDR1 is SGHTA and CDR2 is FQGNSA. Trimming took off 0 bases at V and 4 bases at J, with 9 bases between the two ends. The CDR3 spells CASSLAGAPETQYF. The DNA for the CDR3 is TGTGCCAGCAGCTTAGCGGGAGCCCCAGAGACCCAGTACTTC.

This clone has just a few counts. V is TRBV6-5 and J is TRBJ1-5; a weak D match, TRBD1 (5 bases). Germline V lookup: CDR1 MNHEY, CDR2 SVGAGI. Trimming took off 2 bases at V and 7 bases at J, with 12 bases between the two ends. The CDR3 length is 14 residues. The CDR3 DNA follows: TGTGCCAGCAGTTACGGGCAGGGCGGACAGCCCCAGCATTTT. Translated: CASSYGQGGQPQHF.

The chain uses TRBV9 and TRBJ2-2; perhaps TRBD1 as D (5 bases). This CDR3 is 17 amino acids long. V lost 0 bases, J lost 0 bases, and 12 bases lay in between. Per germline, CDR1 SGDLS and CDR2 YYNGEE. CDR3 DNA: TGTGCCAGCAGCGTAGCTCCTACCAGGGCGAACACCGGGGAGCTGTTTTTT. Encoded protein: CASSVAPTRANTGELFF.

Only a few counts were recorded for this clone. V is TRBV5-4 and J is TRBJ2-7, with TRBD1 matching over 7 bases. The CDR3 sequence is 14 residues long. Germline V gene data show CDR1 as SGHNT and CDR2 as YYREEE (reference sequence). Losses at the gene ends were 4 bases for V and 4 bases for J; bases not matched to a gene: 8. The CDR3 region is CASSTRDSKYEQYF. CDR3 nucleotide sequence: TGTGCCAGCAGCACCCGGGACAGCAAATACGAGCAGTACTTC. Full variable domain (rest looked up from reference TRBV5-4 and TRBJ2-7): ETGVTQSPTHLIKTRGQQVTLRCSSQSGHNTVSWYQQALGQGPQFIFQYYREEENGRGNFPPRFSGLQFPNYSSELNVNALELDDSALYLCASSTRDSKYEQYFGPGTRLTVT.

The rearrangement uses TRBV6-5 and TRBJ2-7; 9 bases match TRBD1. CDR1 is MNHEY and CDR2 is SVGAGI in the germline V gene. The V and J ends lost 7 bases and 4 bases, in that order; junction bases with no gene match: 8. This CDR3 contains 14 residues. CDR3 in amino acids: CASTGQGIIYEQYF. The DNA of the CDR3 is TGTGCCAGCACGGGACAGGGTATCATTTACGAGCAGTACTTC.

The V and J genes are TRBV27 and TRBJ1-5; D is perhaps TRBD1 (5 bases). The CDR3 length is 14 residues. Germline-derived CDR1 and CDR2 are MNHEY and SMNVEV (reference sequence). The V end was cut by 6 bases, the J end by 4 bases, with 13 bases between. The CDR3 nucleotides are TGTGCCAGCAGCCACGACAGCCCAAATCAGCCCCAGCATTTT. Translation gives CASSHDSPNQPQHF.

The chain joins TRBV7-3 to TRBJ2-5; 10 bases map to TRBD1. The CDR3 is made up of 15 amino acids. V lost 2 bases and J lost 3; bases outside the gene matches: 3. Looked up from germline, CDR1 is SGHTA and CDR2 is FQGTGA. CDR3 loop: CASSLVGTGEETQYF. The CDR3, as DNA: TGTGCCAGCAGCTTAGTCGGGACAGGGGAAGAGACCCAGTACTTC.

The rearrangement links TRBV7-6 to TRBJ1-1; 7 bases align to TRBD1. V shed 3 bases and J 4 bases; nucleotides not matched to a gene: 8. This CDR3 has 15 residues. Germline values: CDR1 SGHVS, CDR2 FNYEAQ. The CDR3, as DNA: TGTGCCAGCAGCTTCTACCAGGGGGAGGCCACTGAAGCTTTCTTT. This encodes CASSFYQGEATEAFF. The full variable domain, its missing parts supplied by reference TRBV7-6 and TRBJ1-1, is GAGVSQSPRYKVTKRGQDVALRCDPISGHVSLYWYRQALGQGPEFLTYFNYEAQQDKSGLPNDRFSAERPEGSISTLTIQRTEQRDSAMYRCASSFYQGEATEAFFGQGTRLTVV.

The count of this clone is one. V is TRBV7-2 and J is TRBJ2-1; 7 bases map to TRBD2. Germline V gene lookup returns CDR1 SGHTA and CDR2 FQGNSA. V shed 4 bases and J 4 bases; nucleotides not matched to a gene: 7. This CDR3 contains 15 residues. CDR3 amino acids: CASSSTSPLYNEQFF. The CDR3 coding sequence is TGTGCCAGCAGCTCGACTAGCCCACTTTACAATGAGCAGTTCTTC.

The gene calls are TRBV5-1 and TRBJ2-1, with 9 bases matching TRBD1. J lost 8 bases, V lost 2 bases, and 11 bases had no gene match. The CDR3 is 16 amino acids. Germline CDR1 is SGHRS and CDR2 is YFSETQ. CDR3 amino acids: CASSFPPGQGSDEQFF. The CDR3, as DNA: TGCGCCAGCAGCTTTCCACCGGGACAGGGTAGCGATGAGCAGTTCTTC.

CDR3 nucleotide sequence: TGTGCCAGCAGCAAAGATCACCTCACGGGGGGCGGGGAGCTGTTTTTT. As protein: CASSKDHLTGGGELFF. V is TRBV21-1 and J is TRBJ2-2; the DNA was not compared with TRBD2, the D call given in the table. TRBV21-1 is shown as a pseudogene. The CDR3 is 16 amino acids.

The chain combines TRBV28 with TRBJ2-6, with TRBD1 as a possible D gene (6 bases). Deletions cut 5 bases from V and 0 bases from J, with 11 bases between. This CDR3 has 16 residues. CDR1 is MDHEN, CDR2 SYDVKM, per germline. The CDR3 is CASSPGTHSGANVLTF. The CDR3 coding sequence is TGTGCCAGCAGTCCCGGGACACACTCTGGGGCCAACGTCCTGACTTTC.

This clone appeared a few times. V usage is TRBV15 and J usage is TRBJ2-7; 7 nucleotides agree with TRBD2. The CDR3 spans 17 residues. Germline V gene sequence: CDR1 LNHNV, CDR2 YYDKDF (reference sequence). V shed 5 bases and J 2 bases; nucleotides not matched to a gene: 15. CDR3 residues: CATSLRTAGATPYEQYF. The DNA of the CDR3 is TGTGCCACCAGCCTCAGGACGGCGGGAGCCACTCCCTACGAGCAGTACTTC.

The chain uses TRBV7-9 and TRBJ2-1; unclear D gene. Trimming shortened V by 1 base and J by 0 bases, and 13 bases separated the two germline ends. This CDR3 is 17 amino acids long. Germline V gene sequence: CDR1 SEHNR, CDR2 FQNEAQ (reference sequence). The CDR3 DNA sequence: TGTGCCAGCAGCTTAGGCTCAGGCCGGCCCTCCTACAATGAGCAGTTCTTC. Protein: CASSLGSGRPSYNEQFF.

The chain recombines TRBV5-1 with TRBJ2-3, with TRBD2 as a possible D gene (6 bases). V lost 4 bases and J lost 2, with 11 bases in between. This CDR3 has 14 amino acids. Germline V lookup: CDR1 SGHRS, CDR2 YFSETQ. CDR3 amino acids: CASSRDSITDTQYF. For the CDR3, the DNA is TGCGCCAGCAGCCGGGACTCCATCACAGATACGCAGTATTTT. Supplemented by reference TRBV5-1 and TRBJ2-3, the full variable domain reads KAGVTQTPRYLIKTRGQQVTLSCSPISGHRSVSWYQQTPGQGLQFLFEYFSETQRNKGNFPGRFSGRQFSNSRSEMNVSTLELGDSALYLCASSRDSITDTQYFGPGTRLTVL.

The count of this clone is one. CDR3 amino acids: CASSDGRGDYGYTF. The DNA for the CDR3 is TGTGCCAGCAGTGACGGCAGGGGGGACTATGGCTACACCTTC. The J gene is TRBJ1-2, the V gene TRBV2; 7 positions agree with TRBD1. Germline CDR1 and CDR2: SNHLY and FYNNEI. The CDR3 loop spans 14 amino acids. V shed 3 bases, J shed 3 bases, and the junction held 4 bases outside the gene matches. Looking up the rest from reference TRBV2 and TRBJ1-2 gives the full variable domain: EPEVTQTPSHQVTQMGQEVILRCVPISNHLYFYWYRQILGQKVEFLVSFYNNEISEKSEIFDDQFSVERPDGSNFTLKIRSTKLEDSAMYFCASSDGRGDYGYTFGSGTRLTVV.

The V gene is TRBV19, the J gene TRBJ2-7; D is uncertain. The CDR3 is 14 residues long. V dropped 6 bases and J dropped 2 bases, with 14 bases sitting between them. The germline gives CDR1 LNHDA, CDR2 SQIVND (reference sequence). Here the CDR3 reads CASSPEADTYEQYF. CDR3 nucleotide sequence: TGTGCCAGTAGCCCAGAGGCGGATACCTACGAGCAGTACTTC.